Below, 24 T cell receptor beta chains from the same sample are listed, as sequenced in a study of siplizumab effects on memory and regulatory T cells. The protocol was immunoSEQ multiplex PCR, while the TCRdb copy is restricted to in-frame clones and leaves out a portion. The table includes about 56,000 clones, around 97% detected once. Sequencing was done on a sample of naive CD8+ T cells sorted from blood. Source of these receptors: a human donor in good health.

This chain joins TRBV6-4 and TRBJ2-1; maybe TRBD2 (5 bases). From germline, CDR1 is MRHNA and CDR2 SNTAGT. V was shortened by 5 bases and J by 0 bases, with 11 bases between the two germline ends. The length of the CDR3 is 15 residues. The CDR3 region is CASSIIASSYNEQFF. CDR3 nucleotides: TGTGCCAGCAGTATCATAGCGAGCTCCTACAATGAGCAGTTCTTC.

The CDR3 DNA reads TGTGCCAGCAGCAAGCGGACAGCTAACTATGGCTACACCTTC. This encodes CASSKRTANYGYTF. This chain links TRBV7-2 with TRBJ1-2; possibly TRBD1 for D (6 bases). CDR3 length: 14 amino acids. The V gene lost 5 bases and the J gene lost 0 bases, with 10 bases spanning the gap. Germline CDR1 reads SGHTA; CDR2 reads FQGNSA.

J is TRBJ1-1 and V is TRBV7-3; a possible D gene is TRBD1 (6 bases). The length of the CDR3 is 13 residues. Germline values: CDR1 SGHTA, CDR2 FQGTGA. Trimming shortened V by 5 bases and J by 6 bases, and 13 bases separated the two germline ends. CDR3 residues: CASSPQAGAEAFF. The CDR3, as DNA: TGTGCCAGCAGCCCCCAGGCAGGGGCTGAAGCTTTCTTT.

A single count supports this clone. The V and J genes are TRBV6-1 and TRBJ2-3; D possibly uses TRBD1 or TRBD2 (5 bases each). Germline loops: CDR1 MNHNS, CDR2 SASEGT. V was shortened by 6 bases and J by 5 bases, with 18 bases between the two germline ends. This CDR3 contains 15 residues. The CDR3 sequence: CASSKEGRDGDTQYF. The CDR3 nucleotides are TGTGCCAGCAGCAAAGAGGGCAGGGACGGAGATACGCAGTATTTT.

The chain links TRBV6-1 to TRBJ1-5; unclear D gene. Germline V gives CDR1 MNHNS, CDR2 SASEGT. Trimming cost V 6 bases and J 5 bases, with 5 bases left between them. The CDR3 sequence is 11 residues long. The CDR3 loop is CASRGDQPQHF. In nucleotides, the CDR3 is TGTGCCAGCAGGGGAGATCAGCCCCAGCATTTT.

The gene calls are TRBV9 and TRBJ2-2, with D perhaps TRBD1 (6 bases). Trimming left V 4 bases short and J 8 bases short, with 12 bases between. CDR3 length: 13 amino acids. Germline V gene lookup returns CDR1 SGDLS and CDR2 YYNGEE. CDR3 in DNA: TGTGCCAGCAGCCTAGTACAGGGAGGGGAGCTGTTTTTT. Its translation is CASSLVQGGELFF.

V and J are TRBV28 and TRBJ2-7; the D gene could be TRBD1 or TRBD2 (6 bases each). Germline V gene sequence: CDR1 MDHEN, CDR2 SYDVKM. This CDR3 region has 15 residues. V was clipped by 1 base and J by 2 bases, with 12 bases between them. The CDR3 sequence: CASSLSPGGAYEQYF. Written as DNA, the CDR3 is TGTGCCAGCAGTTTATCGCCCGGGGGCGCCTACGAGCAGTACTTC.

The chain recombines TRBV30 with TRBJ1-3; D possibly corresponds to TRBD1 (5 bases). V lost 0 bases and J 4 bases, leaving 7 bases between the germline ends. CDR1 is GTSNPN, CDR2 SVGIG, per germline (reference sequence). This CDR3 is built from 13 residues. The CDR3: CAWSVGRGNTIYF. CDR3 nucleotide sequence: TGTGCCTGGAGTGTGGGACGGGGAAACACCATATATTTT.

The rearrangement joins TRBV19 to TRBJ2-4; possibly TRBD1 or TRBD2 for D (6 bases each). Germline V CDR1 and CDR2: LNHDA, SQIVND (reference sequence). Trimming shortened V by 5 bases and J by 7 bases, and 12 bases separated the two germline ends. The length of the CDR3 is 13 residues. The CDR3 loop reads CASSSGALNIQYF. For the CDR3, the DNA is TGTGCCAGTAGTTCGGGGGCCCTTAACATTCAGTACTTC.

This clone was counted once. The chain links TRBV5-1 to TRBJ1-1; D gene unclear. V lost 0 bases and J lost 3, with 9 bases in between. CDR1 and CDR2 (germline): SGHRS, YFSETQ. CDR3 length equals 14 residues. This CDR3 reads CASSLAGRYTEAFF. CDR3 sequence (DNA): TGCGCCAGCAGCTTGGCAGGCCGGTACACTGAAGCTTTCTTT.

Remarks on this clone: Other DNA sequences from this sample encode an identical CDR3 as well. The chain has TRBV7-9 and TRBJ1-1; 8 bases line up with TRBD1. The CDR3 extends over 15 amino acids. V lost 5 bases, J lost 0 bases, and 5 bases stayed unmatched. CDR1 SEHNR and CDR2 FQNEAQ come from the germline V gene (reference sequence). In DNA form, the CDR3 reads TGTGCCAGCAGCCACCGACAGGGGATGAACACTGAAGCTTTCTTT. Protein product: CASSHRQGMNTEAFF. The full variable domain, in which reference TRBV7-9 and TRBJ1-1 provide the parts outside the CDR3, is DTGVSQNPRHKITKRGQNVTFRCDPISEHNRLYWYRQTLGQGPEFLTYFQNEAQLEKSRLLSDRFSAERPKGSFSTLEIQRTEQGDSAMYLCASSHRQGMNTEAFFGQGTRLTVV.

This chain connects TRBV5-1 to TRBJ2-7, with D uncertain. Trimming cost V 0 bases and J 2 bases, with 21 bases left between them. Germline V lookup: CDR1 SGHRS, CDR2 YFSETQ. This CDR3 comprises 18 residues. The CDR3 region has the DNA TGCGCCAGCAGCTTGGGAAGTATTCAGGATCTCCTTACCTACGAGCAGTACTTC. Translating it yields CASSLGSIQDLLTYEQYF.

The chain links TRBV9 to TRBJ2-7; weak D call: TRBD1 (6 bases). This CDR3 has 14 amino acids. The germline V and J ends were trimmed by 0 bases and 2 bases, with 9 bases remaining between them. From germline, CDR1 is SGDLS and CDR2 YYNGEE. Written as DNA, the CDR3 is TGTGCCAGCAGCGTAGGACAGGCACCCTACGAGCAGTACTTC. As protein: CASSVGQAPYEQYF.

The V gene is TRBV5-6, the J gene TRBJ2-5, with TRBD1 matching 11 bases. The CDR3 runs to 15 residues. Germline-derived CDR1 and CDR2 are SGHDT and YYEEEE. The junction had 3 bases not matched to a gene; V was cut back by 0 bases and J by 5 bases. The CDR3 loop is CASSLGTGGVETQYF. CDR3 nucleotides: TGTGCCAGCAGCTTGGGGACAGGGGGCGTTGAGACCCAGTACTTC.

The chain uses TRBV11-1 and TRBJ2-1, with a weak D call TRBD1 (6 bases). Per the germline V gene, CDR1 is SGHAT and CDR2 is FQDESV (reference sequence). The CDR3 spans 17 residues. V gave up 5 bases and J gave up 0 bases, with 17 bases separating them. For the CDR3, the DNA is TGTGCCAGCAGCCCATCGACAGGCTTAAGCTCCTACAATGAGCAGTTCTTC. Residues: CASSPSTGLSSYNEQFF.

The J gene is TRBJ2-7, the V gene TRBV27; maybe TRBD1 (5 bases). Trimming took 5 bases from V and 0 from J, leaving 5 bases between them. The CDR3 covers 12 residues. Germline assignment: CDR1 MNHEY and CDR2 SMNVEV (reference sequence). The CDR3, as DNA: TGTGCCAGCAGTGACAGCTCCTACGAGCAGTACTTC. It yields the protein CASSDSSYEQYF.

The chain uses TRBV7-6 and TRBJ2-7, with 10 bases identical to TRBD1. V was pared by 2 bases and J by 6 bases, with 4 bases of the junction left unmatched. Germline V gene sequence: CDR1 SGHVS, CDR2 FNYEAQ. This CDR3 has 14 residues. The CDR3 coding sequence is TGTGCCAGCAGCTTAAGGGACAGGGGAAGCGAGCAGTACTTC. Protein sequence: CASSLRDRGSEQYF.

The chain has TRBV5-1 and TRBJ2-5, with 7 bases matching TRBD1. CDR1 is SGHRS and CDR2 is YFSETQ in the germline V gene. CDR3 length: 15 amino acids. Trimming at V came to 5 bases and at J to 5 bases, leaving 12 bases not matched to a gene. For the CDR3, the DNA is TGCGCCAGCAGTCCCGGGACAGTGGACCTCGAGACCCAGTACTTC. Its translation: CASSPGTVDLETQYF.

The chain is built from TRBV7-6 and TRBJ2-5; 7 positions match TRBD1. The J segment lost 5 bases and the V segment lost 7 bases, leaving 4 bases of the junction unmatched. The CDR3 spans 12 residues. Germline V gene data show CDR1 as SGHVS and CDR2 as FNYEAQ. DNA for the CDR3: TGTGCCAGCAAAGACAGGGTGGAGACCCAGTACTTC. Translated: CASKDRVETQYF. Looking up the rest from reference TRBV7-6 and TRBJ2-5 gives the full variable domain: GAGVSQSPRYKVTKRGQDVALRCDPISGHVSLYWYRQALGQGPEFLTYFNYEAQQDKSGLPNDRFSAERPEGSISTLTIQRTEQRDSAMYRCASKDRVETQYFGPGTRLLVL.

This chain joins TRBV5-6 and TRBJ2-1, with 8 bases identical to TRBD2. Trimming at V came to 0 bases and at J to 3 bases, leaving 5 bases not matched to a gene. Germline V gives CDR1 SGHDT, CDR2 YYEEEE. This CDR3 has 16 amino acids. CDR3 sequence: CASSLGRLAGYNEQFF. The CDR3 DNA is TGTGCCAGCAGCTTGGGTCGTCTAGCGGGCTACAATGAGCAGTTCTTC.

This clone was counted once. The chain recombines TRBV6-1 with TRBJ2-2; D call uncertain. The germline V gene encodes CDR1 MNHNS and CDR2 SASEGT. The CDR3 is 12 residues long. The V end lost 8 bases, the J end lost 8 bases, and 12 bases lay between the germline ends. In DNA, the CDR3 is TGTGCCAGCTGCCCCCCGACAGGGGAGCTGTTTTTT. Its translation is CASCPPTGELFF.

Points on this clone: Within the sample, other DNA sequences also encode this same CDR3. V and J are TRBV4-1 and TRBJ1-1; D uncertain. Trimming pared 4 bases from V and 0 bases from J, leaving 6 bases between. Germline V lookup: CDR1 MGHRA, CDR2 YSYEKL. CDR3 length: 13 amino acids. The CDR3 DNA sequence: TGCGCCAGCAGCCGCGACCTGAACACTGAAGCTTTCTTT. Residues: CASSRDLNTEAFF.

The chain recombines TRBV30 with TRBJ2-5; D is undetermined. Trimming left V 0 bases short and J 1 base short, with 3 bases between. The CDR3 is made up of 12 amino acids. The germline CDR1 and CDR2 sequences are GTSNPN and SVGIG (reference sequence). The CDR3 DNA sequence: TGTGCCTGGAGTGTACTCCAAGAGACCCAGTACTTC. This encodes CAWSVLQETQYF. The entire variable domain, with the rest obtained from reference TRBV30 and TRBJ2-5, is as follows: SQTIHQWPATLVQPVGSPLSLECTVEGTSNPNLYWYRQAAGRGLQLLFYSVGIGQISSEVPQNLSASRPQDRQFILSSKKLLLSDSGFYLCAWSVLQETQYFGPGTRLLVL.

V gene TRBV29-1 combines with J gene TRBJ1-1, with D tentatively TRBD1 (6 bases). Germline values: CDR1 SQVTM, CDR2 ANQGSEA. V was trimmed by 6 bases and J by 5 bases, leaving 13 bases between them. This CDR3 has 12 amino acids. CDR3 nucleotide sequence: TGCAGCGTAGAGGGGGACGGTACTGAAGCTTTCTTT. Translation: CSVEGDGTEAFF.